This record looks at one T cell receptor (beta chain) sequence and its context. This CDR3 is 15 amino acids long. This sample is part of a study of cytomegalovirus exposure and HLA in healthy donors. This table comes from immunoSEQ multiplex PCR, and its TCRdb copy is limited to in-frame clones, with some not included. The profile shows more than 110,000 clones, over 90% of them singletons. The receptor's source is a man aged 18 to 30 in good health and CMV-seropositive. Sequencing was performed on PBMCs. J is TRBJ1-4 and V is TRBV21-1; the DNA was not used to check the table's D call, TRBD1. TRBV21-1 is classified as a pseudogene. In DNA, the CDR3 is TGTGCCAGCAGCGAACCAGGGGGAACTAATGAAAAACTGTTTTTT. Protein product: CASSEPGGTNEKLFF.